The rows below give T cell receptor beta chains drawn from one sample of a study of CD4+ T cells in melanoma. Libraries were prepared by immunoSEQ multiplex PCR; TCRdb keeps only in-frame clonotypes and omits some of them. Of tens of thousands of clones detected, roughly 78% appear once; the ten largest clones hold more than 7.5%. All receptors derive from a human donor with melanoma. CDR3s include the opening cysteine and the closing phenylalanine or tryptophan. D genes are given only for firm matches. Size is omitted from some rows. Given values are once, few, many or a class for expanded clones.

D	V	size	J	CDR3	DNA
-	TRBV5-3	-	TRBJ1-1	CASSLRGADTEAFF	TGTGCCAGCAGCCTACGGGGGGCGGACACTGAAGCTTTCTTT
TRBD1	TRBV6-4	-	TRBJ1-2	CASSTDGTGHGGYTF	TGTGCCAGCAGTACCGACGGGACAGGTCATGGCGGCTACACCTTC
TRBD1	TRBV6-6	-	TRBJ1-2	CASSLGTGDGYTF	TGTGCCAGCAGTTTAGGGACAGGGGATGGCTACACCTTC
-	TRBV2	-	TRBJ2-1	CASSSEDTGQNEQFF	TGTGCCAGCAGTTCGGAGGACACTGGGCAAAATGAGCAGTTCTTC
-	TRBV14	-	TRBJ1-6	CASRLGHYNSPLHF	TGTGCCAGCAGGCTGGGGCACTATAATTCACCCCTCCACTTT
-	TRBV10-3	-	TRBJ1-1	CAIRDSDNTEAFF	TGTGCCATCAGGGACAGCGATAACACTGAAGCTTTCTTT
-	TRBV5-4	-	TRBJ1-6	CASSLMTGFDSDSPLHF	TGTGCCAGCAGCTTAATGACAGGTTTCGATTCGGATTCACCCCTCCACTTT
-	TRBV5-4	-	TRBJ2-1	CASSILGEQFF	TGTGCCAGCAGCATTCTGGGGGAGCAGTTCTTC
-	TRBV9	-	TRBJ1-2	CASSVDIGGYGYTF	TGTGCCAGCAGCGTAGACATTGGTGGCTATGGCTACACCTTC
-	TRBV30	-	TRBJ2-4	CAWSSTPNIQYF	TGTGCCTGGAGTTCTACCCCAAACATTCAGTACTTC
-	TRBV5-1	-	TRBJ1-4	CASSLANPQAGEKLFF	TGCGCCAGCAGCTTGGCCAACCCCCAGGCCGGTGAAAAACTGTTTTTT
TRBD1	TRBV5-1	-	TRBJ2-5	CASSRSTGGETQYF	TGCGCCAGCAGCCGGTCAACAGGGGGCGAGACCCAGTACTTC
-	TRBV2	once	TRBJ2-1	CASSENSYNEQFF	TGTGCCAGCAGTGAGAACTCCTACAATGAGCAGTTCTTC
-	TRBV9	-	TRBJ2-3	CASSPSGDQGTDTQYF	TGTGCCAGCAGCCCCAGCGGTGACCAGGGAACAGATACGCAGTATTTT
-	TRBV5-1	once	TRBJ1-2	CASSLGGYYGYTF	TGCGCCAGCAGCTTGGGGGGGTACTATGGCTACACCTTC
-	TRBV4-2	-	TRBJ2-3	CASHSLGGTDTQYF	TGTGCCAGCCATAGCCTCGGAGGCACAGATACGCAGTATTTT
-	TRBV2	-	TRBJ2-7	CASSTRPDHTFSSSYEQYF	TGTGCCAGCAGTACCCGACCCGACCACACATTTTCTAGCTCCTACGAGCAGTACTTC
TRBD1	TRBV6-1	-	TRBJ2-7	CASSQGAANYEQYF	TGTGCCAGCAGTCAGGGGGCTGCAAACTACGAGCAGTACTTC